The present T cell receptor beta chain was sequenced within a study of T cells in Graves' hyperthyroidism and ophthalmopathy. The junction had 11 bases not matched to a gene; V was cut back by 2 bases and J by 6 bases. The CDR3 extends over 16 amino acids. The germline V gene has CDR1 SGHTA and CDR2 FQGNSA. There were TCR beta CDR3 regions amplified from RNA transcripts. Using the HTBI primer set, a first-round RT-PCR was run on the TCR CDR3. TCRdb reanalysed the multiplex PCR reads using MiXCR and keeps one entry per CDR3 protein. This repertoire shows roughly 280,000 distinct CDR3 sequences, 17% found once; its top ten account for approximately 60%. This clonotype was observed at least ten times.

The chain has TRBV7-2 and TRBJ2-7; TRBD2 matches at 9 bases. The receptor was derived from a woman aged 60-70 years with Graves' ophthalmopathy. Sequencing was carried out using blood. CDR3 bases: TGTGCCAGCAGCTTACAGGGGGGCGGGAGGGCCCCCGAGCAGTACTTC. Protein product: CASSLQGGGRAPEQYF.